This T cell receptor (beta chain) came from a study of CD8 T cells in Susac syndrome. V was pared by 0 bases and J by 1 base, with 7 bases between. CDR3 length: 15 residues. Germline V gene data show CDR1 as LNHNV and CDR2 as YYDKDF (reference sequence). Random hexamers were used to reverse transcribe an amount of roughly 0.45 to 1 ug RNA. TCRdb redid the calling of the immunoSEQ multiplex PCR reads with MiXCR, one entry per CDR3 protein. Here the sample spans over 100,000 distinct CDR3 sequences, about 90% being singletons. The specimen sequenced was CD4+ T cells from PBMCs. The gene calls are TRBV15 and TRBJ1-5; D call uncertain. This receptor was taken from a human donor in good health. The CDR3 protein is CATSRDLKSNQPQHF. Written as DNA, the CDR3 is TGTGCCACCAGCAGAGATTTAAAGAGCAATCAGCCCCAGCATTTT.